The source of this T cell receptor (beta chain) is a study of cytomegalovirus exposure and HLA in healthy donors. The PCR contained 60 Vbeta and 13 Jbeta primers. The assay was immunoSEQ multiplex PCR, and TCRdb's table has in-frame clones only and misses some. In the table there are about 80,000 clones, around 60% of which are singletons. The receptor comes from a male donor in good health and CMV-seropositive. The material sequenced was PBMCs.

The DNA for the CDR3 is TGTGCCAGTAGTATAGGCAGGGGAGAGACCCAGTACTTC. Its protein is CASSIGRGETQYF. The V call is TRBV19, the J call TRBJ2-5; TRBD1 might be the D (6 bases). Trimming stripped 1 base from V and 4 bases from J, with 7 bases between. The CDR3 spans 13 residues. Germline values: CDR1 LNHDA, CDR2 SQIVND (reference sequence).